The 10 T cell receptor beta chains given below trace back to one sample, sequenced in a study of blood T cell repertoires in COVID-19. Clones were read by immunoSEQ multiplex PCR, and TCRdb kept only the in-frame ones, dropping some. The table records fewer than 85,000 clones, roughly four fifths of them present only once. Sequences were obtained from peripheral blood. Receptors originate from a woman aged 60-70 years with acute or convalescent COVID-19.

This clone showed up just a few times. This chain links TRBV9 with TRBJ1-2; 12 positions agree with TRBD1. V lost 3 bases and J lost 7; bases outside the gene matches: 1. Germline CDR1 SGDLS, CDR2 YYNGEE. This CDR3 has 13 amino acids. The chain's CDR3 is CASSEGQGAGYTF. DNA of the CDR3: TGTGCCAGCAGCGAGGGACAGGGGGCTGGCTACACCTTC.

The CDR3 nucleotides are TGTGCCAGCAGCCAAGAGGTGGGCAGAGTGGACACTGAAGCTTTCTTT. Amino acid sequence: CASSQEVGRVDTEAFF. The V gene is TRBV14, the J gene TRBJ1-1; D is undetermined. Per germline, CDR1 SGHDN and CDR2 FVKESK. V was pared by 0 bases and J by 3 bases, with 14 bases between. The CDR3 spans 16 residues.

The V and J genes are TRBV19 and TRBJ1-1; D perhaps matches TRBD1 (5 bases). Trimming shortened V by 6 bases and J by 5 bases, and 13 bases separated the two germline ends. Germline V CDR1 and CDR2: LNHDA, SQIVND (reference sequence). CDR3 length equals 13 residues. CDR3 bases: TGTGCCAGTAGCAAGACAGCGCGGACTGAAGCTTTCTTT. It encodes CASSKTARTEAFF.

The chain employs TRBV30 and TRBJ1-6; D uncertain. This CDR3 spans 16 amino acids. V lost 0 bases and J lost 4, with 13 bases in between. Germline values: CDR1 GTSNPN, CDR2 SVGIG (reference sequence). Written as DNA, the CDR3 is TGTGCCTGGAGTGTCGCGCGGGATATTTATAATTCACCCCTCCACTTT. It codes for CAWSVARDIYNSPLHF.

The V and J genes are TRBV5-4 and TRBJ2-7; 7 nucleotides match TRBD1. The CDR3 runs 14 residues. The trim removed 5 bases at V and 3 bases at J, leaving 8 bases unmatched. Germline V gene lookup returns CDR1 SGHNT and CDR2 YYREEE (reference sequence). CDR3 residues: CASSIQGNLYEQYF. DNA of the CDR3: TGTGCCAGCAGTATACAGGGGAATCTCTACGAGCAGTACTTC.

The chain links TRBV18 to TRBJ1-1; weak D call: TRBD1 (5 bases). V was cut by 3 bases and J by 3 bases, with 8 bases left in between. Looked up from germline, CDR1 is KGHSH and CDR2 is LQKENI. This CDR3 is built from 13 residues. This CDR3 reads CASSPTEYTEAFF. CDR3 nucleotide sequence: TGTGCCAGCTCACCGACAGAGTACACTGAAGCTTTCTTT.

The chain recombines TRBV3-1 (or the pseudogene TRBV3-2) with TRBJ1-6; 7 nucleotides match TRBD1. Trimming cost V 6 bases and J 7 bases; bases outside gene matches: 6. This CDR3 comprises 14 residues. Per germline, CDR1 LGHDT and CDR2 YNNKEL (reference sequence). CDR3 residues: CASSFGQENSPLHF. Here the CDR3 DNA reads TGTGCCAGCAGTTTCGGACAGGAGAATTCACCCCTCCACTTT.

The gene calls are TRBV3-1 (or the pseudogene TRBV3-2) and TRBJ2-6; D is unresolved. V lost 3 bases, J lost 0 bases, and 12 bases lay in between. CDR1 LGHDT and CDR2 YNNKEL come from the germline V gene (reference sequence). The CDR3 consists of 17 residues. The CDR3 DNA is TGTGCCAGCAGCCACTGGCTGGTTCACTCTGGGGCCAACGTCCTGACTTTC. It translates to CASSHWLVHSGANVLTF.

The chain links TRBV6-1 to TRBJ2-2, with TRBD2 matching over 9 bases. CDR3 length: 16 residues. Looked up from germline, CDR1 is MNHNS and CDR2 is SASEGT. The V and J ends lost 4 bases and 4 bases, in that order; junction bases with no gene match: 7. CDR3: CASSGLAGRSTGELFF. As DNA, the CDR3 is TGTGCCAGCAGTGGGCTAGCGGGGAGAAGCACCGGGGAGCTGTTTTTT.

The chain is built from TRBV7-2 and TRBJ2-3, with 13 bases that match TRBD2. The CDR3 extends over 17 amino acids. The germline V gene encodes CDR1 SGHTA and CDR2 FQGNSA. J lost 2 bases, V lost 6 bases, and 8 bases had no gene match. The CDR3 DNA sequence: TGTGCCAGCAGACTAACTAGCGGGGGGGCCAACACAGATACGCAGTATTTT. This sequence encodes CASRLTSGGANTDTQYF. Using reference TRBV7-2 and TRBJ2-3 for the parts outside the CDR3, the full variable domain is GAGVSQSPSNKVTEKGKDVELRCDPISGHTALYWYRQSLGQGLEFLIYFQGNSAPDKSGLPSDRFSAERTGGSVSTLTIQRTQQEDSAVYLCASRLTSGGANTDTQYFGPGTRLTVL.